The T cell receptor beta chain described here comes from a study of OX40 agonist ivuxolimab in advanced cancers. The study's findings and limits: More expanded clones were seen, on average, in CD8+ T cells than in CD4+.

The table came from immunoSEQ multiplex PCR; TCRdb's copy has only in-frame clones and leaves some out. The sample lists about 21,000 clones, about 84% occurring once. In germline, CDR1 is SSHAT, CDR2 FNYEAQ (reference sequence). V dropped 4 bases and J dropped 6 bases, with 16 bases sitting between them. The CDR3 contains 15 residues. Patients with a history of autoimmune disease or on systemic immunosuppression were excluded. In regard to this clone: Its antigen is still unknown.

The chain is built from TRBV7-7 and TRBJ2-1; the D is unclear. The specimen comprised CD4+ or CD8+ T cells sorted from blood, sampled in a trial of the OX40 agonist ivuxolimab. This clonotype was obtained from an adult with an advanced solid tumor such as melanoma, head and neck, liver or kidney cancer. This CDR3 reads CASSSHLEVPNEQFF. CDR3 in DNA: TGTGCCAGCAGCTCACACTTAGAGGTTCCCAATGAGCAGTTCTTC.